The source of this T cell receptor (beta chain) is a study of blood T cell repertoires in COVID-19. The protocol was immunoSEQ multiplex PCR, while the TCRdb copy is restricted to in-frame clones and leaves out a portion. The sample shows approximately 70,000 clones, approximately 90% of them seen only once. Between the trimmed V and J ends, which lost 1 base and 3 bases, there was a span of 15 bases. The CDR3 is 16 residues long. CDR1 and CDR2 (germline): MDHEN, SYDVKM. The sample taken for sequencing was peripheral blood. The receptor was derived from a man aged 50 or older with COVID-19, enrolled during active disease. The V and J genes are TRBV28 and TRBJ2-5; D is ambiguous. The CDR3 loop is CASSLFGARPKETQYF. CDR3 nucleotides: TGTGCCAGCAGTTTATTCGGAGCCCGGCCGAAAGAGACCCAGTACTTC.